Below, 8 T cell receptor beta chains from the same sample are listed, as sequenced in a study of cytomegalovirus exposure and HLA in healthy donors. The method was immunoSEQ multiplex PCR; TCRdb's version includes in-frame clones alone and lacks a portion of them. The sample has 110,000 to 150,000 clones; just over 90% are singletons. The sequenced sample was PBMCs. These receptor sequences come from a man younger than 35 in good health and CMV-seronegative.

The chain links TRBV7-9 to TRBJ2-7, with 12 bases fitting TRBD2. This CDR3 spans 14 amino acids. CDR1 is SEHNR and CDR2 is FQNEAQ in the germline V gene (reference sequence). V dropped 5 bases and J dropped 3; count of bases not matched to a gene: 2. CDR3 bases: TGTGCCAGCAGCCCGGGACTAGCGGGCTACGAGCAGTACTTC. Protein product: CASSPGLAGYEQYF.

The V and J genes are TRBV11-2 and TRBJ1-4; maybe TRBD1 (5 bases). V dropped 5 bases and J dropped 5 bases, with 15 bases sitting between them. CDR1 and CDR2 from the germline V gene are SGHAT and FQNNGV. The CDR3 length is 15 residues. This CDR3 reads CASSPPGYSNEKLFF. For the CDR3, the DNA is TGTGCCAGCAGCCCCCCAGGGTACTCGAATGAAAAACTGTTTTTT. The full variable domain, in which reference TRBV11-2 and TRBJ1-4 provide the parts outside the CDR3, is EAGVAQSPRYKIIEKRQSVAFWCNPISGHATLYWYQQILGQGPKLLIQFQNNGVVDDSQLPKDRFSAERLKGVDSTLKIQPAKLEDSAVYLCASSPPGYSNEKLFFGSGTQLSVL.

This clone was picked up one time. The DNA for the CDR3 is TGTGCCAGCATGGGACTAGCGGGGCCGTGGAGCCAGTACTTC. This codes for CASMGLAGPWSQYF. The rearrangement joins TRBV6-1 to TRBJ2-5; 13 bases are a match to TRBD2. Germline lookup yields CDR1 MNHNS and CDR2 SASEGT. The V segment lost 7 bases and the J segment 10 bases; nucleotides outside the gene matches: 9. This CDR3 is 14 amino acids long.

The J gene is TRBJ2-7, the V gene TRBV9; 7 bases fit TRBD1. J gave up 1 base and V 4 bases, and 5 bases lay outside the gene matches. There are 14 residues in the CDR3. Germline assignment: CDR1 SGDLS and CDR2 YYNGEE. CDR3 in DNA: TGTGCCAGCAGCATCGGGACAGTTTCCTACGAGCAGTACTTC. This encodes CASSIGTVSYEQYF. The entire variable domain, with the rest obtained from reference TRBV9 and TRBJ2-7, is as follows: DSGVTQTPKHLITATGQRVTLRCSPRSGDLSVYWYQQSLDQGLQFLIQYYNGEERAKGNILERFSAQQFPDLHSELNLSSLELGDSALYFCASSIGTVSYEQYFGPGTRLTVT.

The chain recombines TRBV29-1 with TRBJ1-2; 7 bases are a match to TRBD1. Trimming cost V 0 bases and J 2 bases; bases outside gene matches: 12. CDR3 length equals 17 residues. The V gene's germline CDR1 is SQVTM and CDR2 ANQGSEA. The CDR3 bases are TGCAGCGTTGAAGATCTCTGGAAGGGGGCGCGGAACTATGGCTACACCTTC. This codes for CSVEDLWKGARNYGYTF.

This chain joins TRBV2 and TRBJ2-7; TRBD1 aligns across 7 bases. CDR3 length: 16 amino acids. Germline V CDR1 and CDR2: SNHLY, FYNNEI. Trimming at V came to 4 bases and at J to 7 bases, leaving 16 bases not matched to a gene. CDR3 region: CASSGVGTESLFEQYV. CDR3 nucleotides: TGTGCCAGCAGTGGGGTGGGGACAGAGTCCCTTTTTGAGCAGTACGTC.

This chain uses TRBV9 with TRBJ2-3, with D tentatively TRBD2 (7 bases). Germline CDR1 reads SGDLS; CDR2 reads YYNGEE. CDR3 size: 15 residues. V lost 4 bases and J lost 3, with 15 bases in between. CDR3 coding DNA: TGTGCCAGCAGCCTTGGGGGGGCTCATACAGATACGCAGTATTTT. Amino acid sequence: CASSLGGAHTDTQYF. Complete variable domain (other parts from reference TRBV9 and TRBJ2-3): DSGVTQTPKHLITATGQRVTLRCSPRSGDLSVYWYQQSLDQGLQFLIQYYNGEERAKGNILERFSAQQFPDLHSELNLSSLELGDSALYFCASSLGGAHTDTQYFGPGTRLTVL.

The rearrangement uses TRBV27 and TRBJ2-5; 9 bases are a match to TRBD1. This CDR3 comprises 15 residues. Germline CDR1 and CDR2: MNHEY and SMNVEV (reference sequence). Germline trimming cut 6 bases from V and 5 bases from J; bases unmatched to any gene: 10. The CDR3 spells CASSPSGTGLETQYF. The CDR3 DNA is TGTGCCAGCAGCCCCTCCGGGACAGGGTTGGAGACCCAGTACTTC.